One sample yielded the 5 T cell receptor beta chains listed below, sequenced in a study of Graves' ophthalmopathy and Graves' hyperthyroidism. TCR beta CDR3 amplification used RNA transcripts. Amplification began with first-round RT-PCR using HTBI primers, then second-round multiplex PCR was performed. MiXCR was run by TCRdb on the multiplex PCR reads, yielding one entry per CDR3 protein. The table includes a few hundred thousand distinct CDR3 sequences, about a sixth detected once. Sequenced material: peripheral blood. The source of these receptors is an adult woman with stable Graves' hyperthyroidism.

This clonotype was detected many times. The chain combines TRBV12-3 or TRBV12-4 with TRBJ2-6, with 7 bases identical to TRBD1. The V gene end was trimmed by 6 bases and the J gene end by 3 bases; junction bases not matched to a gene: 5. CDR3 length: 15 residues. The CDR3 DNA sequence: TGTGCCAGCAGCCGAACAGGGGATGGGGCCAACGTCCTGACTTTC. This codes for CASSRTGDGANVLTF.

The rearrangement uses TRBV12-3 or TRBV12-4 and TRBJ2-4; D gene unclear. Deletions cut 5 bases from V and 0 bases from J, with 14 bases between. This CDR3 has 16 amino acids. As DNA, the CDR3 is TGTGCCAGCAGTCCGACTTCCCTGATAGCCAAAAACATTCAGTACTTC. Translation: CASSPTSLIAKNIQYF.

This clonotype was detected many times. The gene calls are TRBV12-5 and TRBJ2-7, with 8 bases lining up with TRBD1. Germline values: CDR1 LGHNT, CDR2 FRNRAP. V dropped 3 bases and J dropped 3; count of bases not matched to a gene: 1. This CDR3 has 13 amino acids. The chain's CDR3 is CASGFGQGYEQYF. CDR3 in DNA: TGTGCTAGTGGTTTCGGACAGGGCTACGAGCAGTACTTC.

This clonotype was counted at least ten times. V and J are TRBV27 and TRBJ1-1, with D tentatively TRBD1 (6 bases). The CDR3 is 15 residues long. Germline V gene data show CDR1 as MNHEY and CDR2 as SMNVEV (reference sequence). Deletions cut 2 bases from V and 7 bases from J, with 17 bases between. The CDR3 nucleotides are TGTGCCAGCAGTTTAGGGGCGGCGGGGGGCCATGAAGCTTTCTTT. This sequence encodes CASSLGAAGGHEAFF.

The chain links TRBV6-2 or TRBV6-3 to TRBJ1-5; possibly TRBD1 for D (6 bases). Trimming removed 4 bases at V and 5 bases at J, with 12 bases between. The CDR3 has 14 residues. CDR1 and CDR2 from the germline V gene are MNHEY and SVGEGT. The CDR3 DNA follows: TGTGCCAGCAGTTCTTTAAGGGGGTATCAGCCCCAGCATTTT. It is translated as CASSSLRGYQPQHF.